These 30 T cell receptor beta chains came from one sample sequenced in a study of blood T cell repertoires in COVID-19. Profiling relied on immunoSEQ multiplex PCR, and the TCRdb table lists in-frame clones only, not all of them. The table records 30,000 or so clones, roughly 90% of them present only once. Material for sequencing was peripheral blood. The receptors were gathered from a human donor with active COVID-19. The donor label of this sample is uncertain.

The chain is built from TRBV29-1 and TRBJ1-2; a weak D match, TRBD1 (5 bases). CDR1 and CDR2 (germline): SQVTM, ANQGSEA. The CDR3 runs to 13 residues. Trimming shortened V by 4 bases and J by 8 bases, and 17 bases separated the two germline ends. DNA for the CDR3: TGCAGCGTTGGTGGTGCGGACATGGAGGGCTACACCTTC. Translating gives CSVGGADMEGYTF.

The chain employs TRBV5-4 and TRBJ1-6; 8 bases are a match to TRBD1. The CDR3 runs 15 residues. V was clipped by 5 bases and J by 7 bases; unmatched bases: 8. In germline, CDR1 is SGHNT, CDR2 YYREEE (reference sequence). CDR3 DNA: TGTGCCAGCAGGACAGGACAGGGCGTAAATTCACCCCTCCACTTT. Translating gives CASRTGQGVNSPLHF.

This chain links TRBV25-1 with TRBJ2-5, with D possibly matching TRBD1 (6 bases). The CDR3 spans 14 residues. The germline V and J ends were trimmed by 5 bases and 5 bases, with 15 bases remaining between them. Germline CDR1 MGHDK, CDR2 SYGVNS. The CDR3 DNA follows: TGTGCCAGCAGTTCGCATAGGGGGAGTGAGACCCAGTACTTC. Translating it yields CASSSHRGSETQYF. Complete variable domain (other parts from reference TRBV25-1 and TRBJ2-5): EADIYQTPRYLVIGTGKKITLECSQTMGHDKMYWYQQDPGMELHLIHYSYGVNSTEKGDLSSESTVSRIRTEHFPLTLESARPSHTSQYLCASSSHRGSETQYFGPGTRLLVL.

This chain connects TRBV5-6 to TRBJ2-1; 10 bases align to TRBD1. The J segment lost 9 bases and the V segment lost 3 bases, leaving 12 bases of the junction unmatched. Germline V lookup: CDR1 SGHDT, CDR2 YYEEEE. This CDR3 contains 16 residues. CDR3 sequence reads: CASSSRQGARMAEQFF. CDR3 in DNA: TGTGCCAGCAGCTCCAGACAGGGGGCGAGGATGGCTGAGCAGTTCTTC.

The chain is built from TRBV18 and TRBJ1-1; TRBD1 agrees at 8 bases. CDR1 KGHSH and CDR2 LQKENI come from the germline V gene. The CDR3 consists of 15 residues. After removal of 5 bases from V and 5 bases from J, the junction contained 10 bases not matched to a gene. Here the CDR3 reads CASSTMTGERTEAFF. The CDR3 coding sequence is TGTGCCAGCTCAACAATGACAGGGGAGAGGACTGAAGCTTTCTTT.

The chain is built from TRBV7-6 and TRBJ1-2; TRBD1 aligns across 7 bases. The V gene end was trimmed by 0 bases and the J gene end by 6 bases; junction bases not matched to a gene: 7. Germline CDR1 and CDR2: SGHVS and FNYEAQ. CDR3 length: 15 amino acids. This CDR3 reads CASSLAGRTGDGYTF. The CDR3 DNA reads as TGTGCCAGCAGCTTAGCTGGCAGGACAGGTGATGGCTACACCTTC. The whole variable domain, remainder taken from reference TRBV7-6 and TRBJ1-2, is GAGVSQSPRYKVTKRGQDVALRCDPISGHVSLYWYRQALGQGPEFLTYFNYEAQQDKSGLPNDRFSAERPEGSISTLTIQRTEQRDSAMYRCASSLAGRTGDGYTFGSGTRLTVV.

This chain links TRBV29-1 with TRBJ2-3, with unresolved D. This CDR3 contains 13 residues. Germline assignment: CDR1 SQVTM and CDR2 ANQGSEA. V lost 7 bases to trimming and J lost 2 bases, with 13 bases between them. The CDR3 protein is CSAGPRNTDTQYF. The CDR3 DNA reads TGCAGCGCTGGGCCCCGGAACACAGATACGCAGTATTTT.

The chain is built from TRBV9 and TRBJ2-5; TRBD2 matches 7 bases. The CDR3 runs 14 residues. Germline V gene sequence: CDR1 SGDLS, CDR2 YYNGEE. V shed 3 bases, J shed 2 bases, and the junction held 4 bases outside the gene matches. The CDR3 loop reads CASSGGGPQETQYF. CDR3 DNA: TGTGCCAGCAGCGGCGGGGGACCGCAAGAGACCCAGTACTTC. Drawing the rest from reference TRBV9 and TRBJ2-5, the complete variable domain is DSGVTQTPKHLITATGQRVTLRCSPRSGDLSVYWYQQSLDQGLQFLIQYYNGEERAKGNILERFSAQQFPDLHSELNLSSLELGDSALYFCASSGGGPQETQYFGPGTRLLVL.

The chain links TRBV3-1 (or the pseudogene TRBV3-2) to TRBJ1-2; 9 positions match TRBD1. Unmatched junction bases numbered 10, after V lost 3 bases and J lost 11 bases. Germline V gives CDR1 LGHDT, CDR2 YNNKEL (reference sequence). CDR3 length equals 14 residues. In DNA form, the CDR3 reads TGTGCCAGCAGCCAGCCCGGGACAGGGCCTAGTTACACCTTC. It codes for CASSQPGTGPSYTF.

The chain carries TRBV18 and TRBJ1-4; D gene uncertain. The CDR3 sequence is 12 residues long. Looked up from germline, CDR1 is KGHSH and CDR2 is LQKENI. Trimming shortened V by 3 bases and J by 8 bases, and 7 bases separated the two germline ends. CDR3 protein: CASSPEGEKLFF. CDR3 nucleotide sequence: TGTGCCAGCTCACCCGAGGGAGAAAAACTGTTTTTT.

This clone was seen a few times. This sequence joins TRBV5-4 and TRBJ1-1, with D uncertain. V was shortened by 1 base and J by 4 bases, with 11 bases between the two germline ends. The CDR3 contains 14 residues. The V gene's germline CDR1 is SGHNT and CDR2 YYREEE (reference sequence). CDR3 residues: CASSLNARPTEAFF. The DNA of the CDR3 is TGTGCCAGCAGCTTGAATGCCAGGCCCACTGAAGCTTTCTTT.

The chain employs TRBV6-2 or TRBV6-3 and TRBJ2-3, with 7 bases that match TRBD2. The trim removed 6 bases at V and 3 bases at J, leaving 6 bases unmatched. The CDR3 is 14 residues long. CDR1 is MNHEY, CDR2 SVGEGT, per germline. The CDR3 spells CASSELGGTDTQYF. CDR3 DNA sequence: TGTGCCAGCAGCGAATTGGGGGGGACAGATACGCAGTATTTT.

CDR3 amino acids: CASSLGRGGTQYF. The DNA of the CDR3 is TGTGCCAGCAGCCTGGGAAGGGGTGGGACCCAGTACTTC. V usage is TRBV12-3 or TRBV12-4 and J usage is TRBJ2-5; perhaps TRBD1 as D (5 bases). V was shortened by 6 bases and J by 7 bases, with 15 bases between the two germline ends. The CDR3 runs to 13 residues.

V usage is TRBV3-1 (or the pseudogene TRBV3-2) and J usage is TRBJ2-7; D remains unclear. The CDR3 sequence is 12 residues long. The germline CDR1 and CDR2 sequences are LGHDT and YNNKEL (reference sequence). The V end was cut by 1 base, the J end by 3 bases, with 4 bases between. The DNA of the CDR3 is TGTGCCAGCAGCCAAGCTTTCTACGAGCAGTACTTC. This translates into CASSQAFYEQYF.

V gene TRBV6-5 combines with J gene TRBJ1-2; D gene unclear. Germline lookup yields CDR1 MNHEY and CDR2 SVGAGI. The CDR3 length is 14 residues. The ends were cut back, 3 bases at V and 8 bases at J, with 16 bases in the middle. In nucleotides, the CDR3 is TGTGCCAGCAGTTATCGAGCGGTCGAGTCGGGCTACACCTTC. It yields the protein CASSYRAVESGYTF.

Here the CDR3 reads CATIAGEGNEQFF. The DNA for the CDR3 is TGTGCCACGATAGCGGGAGAGGGTAATGAGCAGTTCTTC. V and J are TRBV3-1 (or the pseudogene TRBV3-2) and TRBJ2-1; 9 nucleotides align to TRBD2. Germline V gene sequence: CDR1 LGHDT, CDR2 YNNKEL (reference sequence). Unmatched junction bases numbered 8, after V lost 10 bases and J lost 7 bases. The CDR3 is made up of 13 amino acids.

CDR3 region: CASSSGAGTGYEQFF. In DNA form, the CDR3 reads TGTGCCAGCAGCTCCGGAGCCGGTACGGGGTATGAGCAGTTCTTC. J is TRBJ2-1 and V is TRBV11-1; tentatively, D is TRBD2 (5 bases). CDR1 is SGHAT and CDR2 is FQDESV in the germline V gene (reference sequence). Trimming took off 4 bases at V and 8 bases at J, with 18 bases between the two ends. The CDR3 sequence is 15 residues long.

This clone was counted once. The V and J genes are TRBV18 and TRBJ2-1, with 12 nucleotides matching TRBD2. The germline gives CDR1 KGHSH, CDR2 LQKENI. The CDR3 extends over 16 amino acids. The trim removed 6 bases at V and 8 bases at J, leaving 11 bases unmatched. The CDR3 DNA sequence: TGTGCCAGCTCTCCCCTAGCGGGAGGGCCTACAGATGAGCAGTTCTTC. Its protein is CASSPLAGGPTDEQFF. Complete variable domain (other parts from reference TRBV18 and TRBJ2-1): NAGVMQNPRHLVRRRGQEARLRCSPMKGHSHVYWYRQLPEEGLKFMVYLQKENIIDESGMPKERFSAEFPKEGPSILRIQQVVRGDSAAYFCASSPLAGGPTDEQFFGPGTRLTVL.

This chain joins TRBV14 and TRBJ2-1; 13 bases agree with TRBD2. Germline CDR1 reads SGHDN; CDR2 reads FVKESK. J was trimmed by 9 bases and V by 0 bases; bases with no gene match: 17. This CDR3 has 20 residues. CDR3 DNA: TGTGCCAGCAGCCAAGATACGTGGGCAGGACTAGCGGGAGTCGGGGGTGAGCAGTTCTTC. Amino acid sequence: CASSQDTWAGLAGVGGEQFF.

The chain carries TRBV6-6 and TRBJ1-6; D gene uncertain. The CDR3 runs to 14 residues. The ends were cut back, 2 bases at V and 8 bases at J, with 10 bases in the middle. Germline CDR1 is MNHNY and CDR2 is SVGAGI (reference sequence). The CDR3 bases are TGTGCCAGCAGTTACCCGGAACGGGATTCACCCCTCCACTTT. Translated: CASSYPERDSPLHF.

The chain uses TRBV19 and TRBJ2-7, with TRBD1 matching over 9 bases. Germline-derived CDR1 and CDR2 are LNHDA and SQIVND (reference sequence). V dropped 7 bases and J dropped 4; count of bases not matched to a gene: 8. The CDR3 loop spans 14 amino acids. CDR3 protein: CASNTGTGPYEQYF. The DNA for the CDR3 is TGTGCCAGTAATACCGGGACAGGGCCTTACGAGCAGTACTTC.

The rearrangement links TRBV15 to TRBJ2-3, with TRBD2 identical over 8 bases. Germline V gives CDR1 LNHNV, CDR2 YYDKDF (reference sequence). The CDR3 runs to 16 residues. Trimming removed 2 bases from V and 6 bases from J; junction bases left unmatched: 10. CDR3 sequence reads: CATSRPLAGRGDTQYF. The CDR3 nucleotides are TGTGCCACCAGCAGACCCTTAGCGGGGAGGGGTGATACGCAGTATTTT.

The J gene is TRBJ2-6, the V gene TRBV19, with no clear D. The CDR3 sequence is 14 residues long. Trimming left V 5 bases short and J 0 bases short, with 5 bases between. Germline V lookup: CDR1 LNHDA, CDR2 SQIVND (reference sequence). CDR3 region: CASSPVSGANVLTF. The CDR3 region has the DNA TGTGCCAGTAGTCCTGTCTCTGGGGCCAACGTCCTGACTTTC.

This clone has just a few counts. This chain joins TRBV6-1 and TRBJ2-3, with 10 nucleotides matching TRBD2. Germline CDR1 reads MNHNS; CDR2 reads SASEGT. The CDR3 totals 15 residues. Trimming cost V 1 base and J 5 bases; bases outside gene matches: 3. This CDR3 is CASSEGSGGQDTQYF. For the CDR3, the DNA is TGTGCCAGCAGTGAAGGTAGCGGGGGGCAAGATACGCAGTATTTT.

This chain connects TRBV11-2 to TRBJ2-1; TRBD2 aligns across 10 bases. With V trimmed by 5 bases and J by 8 bases, 12 bases remained unmatched. The CDR3 totals 16 residues. The germline V gene encodes CDR1 SGHAT and CDR2 FQNNGV. The CDR3 loop is CASSHSASGRGDEQFF. The DNA for the CDR3 is TGTGCCAGCAGCCATTCGGCGAGCGGGAGGGGGGATGAGCAGTTCTTC.

The chain employs TRBV28 and TRBJ2-5; D not certain. The CDR3 loop spans 11 amino acids. V was shortened by 3 bases and J by 5 bases, with 4 bases between the two germline ends. The V gene's germline CDR1 is MDHEN and CDR2 SYDVKM. The CDR3 nucleotides are TGTGCCAGCAGTTTCGGGGAGACCCAGTACTTC. This gives the protein CASSFGETQYF.

The V gene is TRBV5-4, the J gene TRBJ1-1; 7 positions match TRBD1. The ends lost 9 bases at V and 0 bases at J; junction bases unmatched: 11. The CDR3 runs to 15 residues. Germline V gene sequence: CDR1 SGHNT, CDR2 YYREEE (reference sequence). The CDR3 DNA sequence: TGTGCCACCTACCAGGGGGAAAACATGAACACTGAAGCTTTCTTT. As protein: CATYQGENMNTEAFF.

With regard to this clone: The same CDR3 arises from other DNA sequences in this sample as well. The V call is TRBV30, the J call TRBJ1-2; D gene unclear. Germline CDR1 is GTSNPN and CDR2 is SVGIG (reference sequence). There are 15 residues in the CDR3. The V and J ends lost 0 bases and 8 bases respectively, with 19 bases between them. CDR3 residues: CAWSVLDSTSRGYTF. For the CDR3, the DNA is TGTGCCTGGAGTGTATTAGACTCAACCTCGAGGGGCTACACCTTC.

The chain combines TRBV11-1 with TRBJ2-1; TRBD2 agrees at 8 bases. Germline V gene sequence: CDR1 SGHAT, CDR2 FQDESV (reference sequence). This CDR3 has 14 residues. Trimming cost V 5 bases and J 7 bases; bases outside gene matches: 7. The chain's CDR3 is CASSPSGGWNEQFF. The CDR3 region has the DNA TGTGCCAGCAGCCCCTCGGGGGGGTGGAATGAGCAGTTCTTC.

CDR3 DNA sequence: TGTGCCAGCAGCCCTACCCCCGTGCCCACAGATACGCAGTATTTT. Encoded protein: CASSPTPVPTDTQYF. The chain uses TRBV7-2 and TRBJ2-3; D is unclear. V dropped 5 bases and J dropped 2 bases, with 14 bases sitting between them. This CDR3 is 15 amino acids long. Germline assignment: CDR1 SGHTA and CDR2 FQGNSA.